These 20 T cell receptor beta chains were all obtained from the same sample, sequenced in a study of blood T cell repertoires in COVID-19. The assay was immunoSEQ multiplex PCR, and TCRdb's table has in-frame clones only and misses some. Among some 200,000 clones listed, 78% were seen once. Sequenced material: PBMCs or T cells enriched from blood (not recorded which). The receptor source for this set is a woman between 50 and 59 years old who had recovered from COVID-19.

The chain couples TRBV6-5 to TRBJ1-2; 11 nucleotides match TRBD1. Looked up from germline, CDR1 is MNHEY and CDR2 is SVGAGI. The length of the CDR3 is 15 residues. With 6 bases clipped from V and 6 bases from J, the junction kept 9 bases outside the gene matches. CDR3 amino acids: CASSAWTGGNDGYTF. The DNA of the CDR3 is TGTGCCAGCAGCGCCTGGACAGGGGGCAACGATGGCTACACCTTC.

The J gene is TRBJ1-5, the V gene TRBV7-8; D gene unclear. Trimming took 1 base from V and 4 from J, leaving 8 bases between them. Germline CDR1 reads SGHVS; CDR2 reads FQNEAQ. This CDR3 is built from 14 residues. The CDR3 DNA sequence: TGTGCCAGCAGCTTAGTCGGGAGAAATCAGCCCCAGCATTTT. It translates to CASSLVGRNQPQHF.

The chain couples TRBV28 to TRBJ2-2, with TRBD1 identical over 9 bases. Germline V CDR1 and CDR2: MDHEN, SYDVKM. The CDR3 runs to 15 residues. The ends lost 3 bases at V and 8 bases at J; junction bases unmatched: 7. The CDR3 reads CASSFRQGGFGELFF. As DNA, the CDR3 is TGTGCCAGCAGTTTCCGACAGGGGGGATTTGGGGAGCTGTTTTTT.

V usage is TRBV18 and J usage is TRBJ2-7, with TRBD2 as a possible D gene (7 bases). Deletions cut 0 bases from V and 5 bases from J, with 14 bases between. Germline assignment: CDR1 KGHSH and CDR2 LQKENI. This CDR3 region has 15 residues. This CDR3 is CASSPPHGGQNEQYF. CDR3 coding DNA: TGTGCCAGCTCACCACCACACGGGGGGCAGAACGAGCAGTACTTC.

The V call is TRBV15, the J call TRBJ1-1; D may be TRBD1 (5 bases). Trimming shortened V by 3 bases and J by 5 bases, and 16 bases separated the two germline ends. The germline V gene encodes CDR1 LNHNV and CDR2 YYDKDF (reference sequence). The CDR3 has 15 amino acids. The CDR3 bases are TGTGCCACCAGCAGTGCGGGGACCTTATGGACTGAAGCTTTCTTT. It codes for CATSSAGTLWTEAFF.

V is TRBV28 and J is TRBJ2-7, with 7 bases aligning to TRBD2. V shed 3 bases, J shed 6 bases, and the junction held 11 bases outside the gene matches. CDR3 size: 15 residues. CDR1 is MDHEN and CDR2 is SYDVKM in the germline V gene. CDR3 sequence (DNA): TGTGCCAGCAGTTTCCCTGGGGGGGAGGGTCTCGAGCAGTACTTC. Amino acid sequence: CASSFPGGEGLEQYF.

The chain uses TRBV5-1 and TRBJ2-1; 13 bases are a match to TRBD2. The CDR3 totals 16 residues. The germline gives CDR1 SGHRS, CDR2 YFSETQ. Losses at the gene ends were 1 base for V and 6 bases for J; bases not matched to a gene: 4. The CDR3 loop reads CASSLTGTSGVNEQFF. CDR3 in DNA: TGCGCCAGCAGCTTGACCGGGACTAGCGGGGTCAATGAGCAGTTCTTC.

The rearrangement joins TRBV2 to TRBJ1-4; 8 bases are shared with TRBD1. This CDR3 is built from 15 residues. The junction had 9 bases not matched to a gene; V was cut back by 7 bases and J by 5 bases. CDR1 is SNHLY and CDR2 is FYNNEI in the germline V gene. This chain's CDR3 is CASKVRTGRNEKLFF. The CDR3 DNA follows: TGTGCCAGCAAGGTTCGGACAGGGCGAAATGAAAAACTGTTTTTT.

The chain joins TRBV28 to TRBJ2-2, with a tentative D call TRBD2 (6 bases). The CDR3 spans 15 residues. Germline V gene lookup returns CDR1 MDHEN and CDR2 SYDVKM. The V end was cut by 3 bases, the J end by 7 bases, with 15 bases between. The CDR3 nucleotides read TGTGCCAGCAGTTTTTCTGGCGGAGGGAACGGGGAGCTGTTTTTT. Translation: CASSFSGGGNGELFF.

The DNA for the CDR3 is TGTGCCAGCAGCCCCTCCGGGCTAGCGGGACTTTACGAGCAGTACTTC. Translating it yields CASSPSGLAGLYEQYF. The V call is TRBV11-2, the J call TRBJ2-7, with 9 bases that match TRBD2. V dropped 5 bases and J dropped 4; count of bases not matched to a gene: 12. The CDR3 is made up of 16 amino acids. CDR1 is SGHAT, CDR2 FQNNGV, per germline.

The CDR3 region is CASRSQGTGELFF. DNA for the CDR3: TGTGCCAGCAGATCGCAGGGGACCGGGGAGCTGTTTTTT. The genes are TRBV7-2 and TRBJ2-2, with a weak D call TRBD1 (6 bases). CDR3 size: 13 residues. Germline CDR1 reads SGHTA; CDR2 reads FQGNSA. Trimming took 6 bases from V and 5 from J, leaving 10 bases between them.

The J gene is TRBJ1-5, the V gene TRBV10-3; 8 positions match TRBD1. V lost 3 bases to trimming and J lost 6 bases; unmatched junction nucleotides: 7. The germline gives CDR1 ENHRY, CDR2 SYGVKD. The CDR3 runs 15 residues. The CDR3 loop is CAISDPGQGSQPQHF. The CDR3 DNA sequence: TGTGCCATCAGTGACCCTGGACAGGGAAGTCAGCCCCAGCATTTT.

The chain recombines TRBV7-3 with TRBJ2-1; D is ambiguous. V was pared by 5 bases and J by 8 bases, with 10 bases between. The CDR3 runs to 12 residues. Germline lookup yields CDR1 SGHTA and CDR2 FQGTGA. The CDR3: CASSKTLDEQFF. As DNA, the CDR3 is TGTGCCAGCAGCAAGACACTCGATGAGCAGTTCTTC.

The rearrangement links TRBV5-5 to TRBJ1-5; TRBD1 matches 7 bases. CDR1 and CDR2 (germline): SGHKS, YYEKEE (reference sequence). V shed 4 bases, J shed 10 bases, and the junction held 11 bases outside the gene matches. This CDR3 spans 14 amino acids. As DNA, the CDR3 is TGTGCCAGCAGCACCGGGACAGATGTTTCCCCCCAGCATTTT. It yields the protein CASSTGTDVSPQHF.

The rearrangement uses TRBV19 and TRBJ2-1; 7 bases are shared with TRBD2. Germline V gene lookup returns CDR1 LNHDA and CDR2 SQIVND (reference sequence). This CDR3 is built from 13 residues. The V gene end was trimmed by 5 bases and the J gene end by 7 bases; junction bases not matched to a gene: 5. The CDR3 DNA reads as TGTGCCAGTAGTTGGCGGGAGAGAAATGAGCAGTTCTTC. It codes for CASSWRERNEQFF.

The chain combines TRBV4-3 with TRBJ2-1; 12 bases map to TRBD2. CDR3 size: 16 residues. V lost 0 bases and J lost 3; bases outside the gene matches: 0. Germline V lookup: CDR1 LGHNA, CDR2 YSLEER. CDR3 amino acids: CASSQETSGSYNEQFF. The CDR3 DNA reads as TGCGCCAGCAGCCAAGAGACTAGCGGGAGCTACAATGAGCAGTTCTTC.

The V gene is TRBV7-6, the J gene TRBJ1-5; 10 bases align to TRBD1. The CDR3 has 18 amino acids. In germline, CDR1 is SGHVS, CDR2 FNYEAQ. V lost 5 bases to trimming and J lost 9 bases; unmatched junction nucleotides: 19. The CDR3, as DNA: TGTGCCAGCAGCCGCCCCTCCTCCGGGACAGGGGTCTTTAGGCCCCAGCATTTT. It is translated as CASSRPSSGTGVFRPQHF.

The chain carries TRBV4-3 and TRBJ2-7, with D perhaps matching TRBD2 (6 bases). The CDR3 runs 15 residues. Trimming stripped 0 bases from V and 6 bases from J, with 15 bases between. In germline, CDR1 is LGHNA, CDR2 YSLEER. CDR3 sequence (DNA): TGCGCCAGCAGCCAAGAAGGAGGGGCCGCGAGCGAGCAGTACTTC. This encodes CASSQEGGAASEQYF.

The chain carries TRBV19 and TRBJ2-7; 8 bases fit TRBD2. The CDR3 extends over 14 amino acids. Germline V gives CDR1 LNHDA, CDR2 SQIVND (reference sequence). With V trimmed by 5 bases and J by 2 bases, 5 bases remained unmatched. CDR3 region: CASSSGGLPYEQYF. CDR3 nucleotides: TGTGCCAGTAGTTCGGGGGGGTTACCCTACGAGCAGTACTTC. Based on the CDR3 plus reference TRBV19 and TRBJ2-7, the full variable domain is DGGITQSPKYLFRKEGQNVTLSCEQNLNHDAMYWYRQDPGQGLRLIYYSQIVNDFQKGDIAEGYSVSREKKESFPLTVTSAQKNPTAFYLCASSSGGLPYEQYFGPGTRLTVT.

This CDR3 is CSPGRGSEAFF. The CDR3 bases are TGCAGCCCGGGCAGGGGATCTGAAGCTTTCTTT. V is TRBV29-1 and J is TRBJ1-1, with D possibly TRBD1 on 6 matching bases. The V gene's germline CDR1 is SQVTM and CDR2 ANQGSEA. The CDR3 totals 11 residues. The V end lost 8 bases, the J end lost 6 bases, and 13 bases lay between the germline ends.